This is a list of T cell receptor beta chains from one sample in a study of cytomegalovirus exposure and HLA in healthy donors. Profiling relied on immunoSEQ multiplex PCR, and the TCRdb table lists in-frame clones only, not all of them. The sample has some 110,000 clones; approximately 80% are singletons. Sequencing used PBMCs. The receptor set was obtained from a woman under 30 in good health and CMV-seropositive. Both conserved end residues are part of each CDR3. Each record gives: J gene, clone size, V gene, D gene, CDR3 protein, CDR3 DNA. A D gene is named only where the DNA matches it firmly. Some rows mark clone size as missing; the rest say once, few, many or name a class of expanded clone.

TRBJ2-2	few	TRBV14	-	CASSLSGRSHGELFF	TGTGCCAGCAGCCTTTCCGGGAGAAGTCACGGGGAGCTGTTTTTT
TRBJ2-7	-	TRBV28	TRBD1	CASSGTGNEQYF	TGTGCCAGCAGTGGGACAGGGAACGAGCAGTACTTC
TRBJ1-2	-	TRBV4-1	TRBD1	CASRRTGLPNYGYTF	TGCGCCAGCAGGCGGACAGGGCTCCCTAACTATGGCTACACCTTC
TRBJ2-1	once	TRBV12-5	-	CASGVVDREQFF	TGTGCTAGTGGGGTTGTAGACAGGGAGCAGTTCTTC
TRBJ2-3	-	TRBV11-3	TRBD2	CASSLLAGGRDTQYF	TGTGCCAGCAGCTTACTGGCGGGGGGCCGGGATACGCAGTATTTT
TRBJ1-5	few	TRBV6-5	-	CASSSPERQPQHF	TGTGCCAGCAGTTCTCCGGAGCGTCAGCCCCAGCATTTT
TRBJ2-7	-	TRBV9	-	CASSPGGWGYEQYF	TGTGCCAGCAGCCCAGGGGGGTGGGGATACGAGCAGTACTTC
TRBJ1-1	-	TRBV7-3	TRBD1	CASSPRQGVMNTEAFF	TGTGCCAGCAGCCCCAGACAGGGGGTGATGAACACTGAAGCTTTCTTT
TRBJ1-5	-	TRBV7-8	-	CASVGQPHQPQHF	TGTGCCAGCGTTGGACAGCCCCATCAGCCCCAGCATTTT
TRBJ2-7	-	TRBV10-3	TRBD1	CAIRGDRGIFSEQYF	TGTGCCATCAGGGGGGACAGGGGGATTTTTAGCGAGCAGTACTTC
TRBJ2-5	-	TRBV6-5	-	CASSYSSGETQYF	TGTGCCAGCAGTTACTCGAGCGGGGAGACCCAGTACTTC
TRBJ2-7	-	TRBV4-1	-	CASSPGYGEQYF	TGCGCCAGCAGTCCAGGGTACGGCGAGCAGTACTTC
TRBJ1-2	-	TRBV6-1	-	CASTVGGQIYTF	TGTGCCAGCACAGTCGGGGGTCAGATCTACACCTTC
TRBJ2-3	-	TRBV25-1	TRBD1	CASSDDRVQGDTQYF	TGTGCCAGCAGTGACGACAGGGTGCAGGGAGATACGCAGTATTTT
TRBJ1-5	-	TRBV4-1	TRBD1	CASSVGQGSNQPQHF	TGCGCCAGCAGCGTAGGACAGGGGAGCAATCAGCCCCAGCATTTT
TRBJ2-7	-	TRBV6-5	-	CARSYTEEGEQYF	TGTGCCAGAAGTTACACGGAAGAGGGCGAGCAGTACTTC
TRBJ2-1	-	TRBV14	TRBD2	CASSPRTSGTHEQFF	TGTGCCAGCAGCCCCCGGACTAGCGGGACCCATGAGCAGTTCTTC
TRBJ2-1	-	TRBV29-1	-	CSVWAFNEQFF	TGCAGCGTTTGGGCATTCAATGAGCAGTTCTTC
TRBJ2-5	-	TRBV10-1	TRBD2	CASSEGLAGYQETQYF	TGCGCCAGCAGTGAAGGCCTAGCGGGGTACCAAGAGACCCAGTACTTC
TRBJ2-1	-	TRBV19	TRBD2	CASSTRLAGFSHNEQFF	TGTGCCAGTAGTACACGACTAGCGGGATTCTCCCACAATGAGCAGTTCTTC
TRBJ2-1	-	TRBV2	-	CASNRRVSSYNEQFF	TGTGCCAGCAATCGGAGGGTTAGTTCCTACAATGAGCAGTTCTTC
TRBJ2-1	few	TRBV7-9	TRBD1	CASSAPGQGHEQFF	TGTGCCAGCAGCGCGCCGGGACAGGGCCATGAGCAGTTCTTC
TRBJ2-3	once	TRBV27	-	CASSLLDWRGGTDTQYF	TGTGCCAGCAGTTTATTGGATTGGAGGGGGGGGACAGATACGCAGTATTTT
TRBJ2-6	-	TRBV28	-	CASLSGPGASVLTF	TGTGCCAGCCTCTCAGGGCCTGGGGCCAGCGTCCTGACTTTC
TRBJ2-2	-	TRBV4-1	TRBD1	CASRPRTGGNTGELFF	TGCGCCAGCAGACCAAGGACAGGGGGGAACACCGGGGAGCTGTTTTTT
TRBJ2-3	-	TRBV15	-	CATSRAGVGDTQYF	TGTGCCACCAGCAGAGCGGGAGTAGGAGATACGCAGTATTTT
TRBJ2-2	-	TRBV7-3	-	CASSLNGFANTGELFF	TGTGCCAGCAGCTTGAACGGGTTCGCGAACACCGGGGAGCTGTTTTTT
TRBJ2-1	-	TRBV19	TRBD1	CASSVGTGPYNEQFF	TGTGCCAGTAGTGTCGGGACAGGGCCCTACAATGAGCAGTTCTTC
TRBJ1-3	-	TRBV6-5	-	CASTSKGRSGNTIYF	TGTGCCAGCACCTCTAAGGGGCGCTCTGGAAACACCATATATTTT
TRBJ1-2	-	TRBV6-5	-	CASSEDRTGYTF	TGTGCCAGCAGTGAGGACAGAACGGGCTACACCTTC
TRBJ2-1	few	TRBV6-4	TRBD1	CASSDTGGNEQFF	TGTGCCAGCAGTGATACAGGGGGGAATGAGCAGTTCTTC
TRBJ2-1	-	TRBV6-5	TRBD1	CATRQGFNEQFF	TGTGCCACTCGACAGGGGTTCAATGAGCAGTTCTTC
TRBJ2-5	few	TRBV5-1	TRBD2	CASSPREGRPETQYF	TGCGCCAGCAGCCCCCGGGAGGGCAGGCCAGAGACCCAGTACTTC
TRBJ2-2	-	TRBV11-3	-	CASSPVFENRNTGELFF	TGTGCCAGCAGCCCCGTTTTCGAAAATAGGAACACCGGGGAGCTGTTTTTT
TRBJ1-5	few	TRBV2	TRBD1	CASSGEGQGNQPQHF	TGTGCCAGCAGTGGTGAGGGACAGGGCAATCAGCCCCAGCATTTT
TRBJ2-1	-	TRBV9	TRBD2	CASSVGTSLDEQFF	TGTGCCAGCAGCGTCGGGACTAGTCTCGATGAGCAGTTCTTC
TRBJ1-4	-	TRBV15	-	CATSSRTGTNEKLFF	TGTGCCACCAGCAGCCGAACAGGGACTAATGAAAAACTGTTTTTT
TRBJ1-5	once	TRBV19	TRBD1	CASSAGGGYSNQPQHF	TGTGCCAGTAGCGCAGGGGGCGGATATAGCAATCAGCCCCAGCATTTT
TRBJ2-1	-	TRBV2	TRBD2	CASSVRTSQGLGEQFF	TGTGCCAGCAGTGTTAGGACTAGTCAGGGTCTGGGGGAGCAGTTCTTC
TRBJ1-1	few	TRBV6-1	-	CASSGNQANTEAFF	TGTGCCAGCAGTGGAAATCAGGCGAACACTGAAGCTTTCTTT
TRBJ2-3	-	TRBV9	TRBD2	CTSSVTGTSGTGTDTQYF	TGTACCAGCAGCGTAACCGGGACTAGCGGTACGGGCACAGATACGCAGTATTTT
TRBJ1-2	-	TRBV7-9	TRBD1	CASSPGQNYGYTF	TGTGCCAGCAGCCCGGGACAGAACTATGGCTACACCTTC
TRBJ1-1	few	TRBV5-6	-	CASSLASPGEAFF	TGTGCCAGCAGCTTGGCTTCGCCGGGAGAAGCTTTCTTT
TRBJ1-4	-	TRBV9	-	CASSVESDEKLFF	TGTGCCAGCAGCGTAGAATCGGATGAAAAACTGTTTTTT
TRBJ1-1	-	TRBV5-1	TRBD1	CASSFDRGDRPEAFF	TGCGCCAGCAGCTTTGACAGGGGGGATAGGCCTGAAGCTTTCTTT
TRBJ2-7	-	TRBV9	-	CASTLGNLPVDEQYF	TGTGCCAGCACCCTCGGGAACCTCCCTGTGGACGAGCAGTACTTC
TRBJ1-1	once	TRBV6-5	-	CASSYYSVRQAEAFF	TGTGCCAGCAGTTACTACTCGGTGAGACAGGCTGAAGCTTTCTTT
TRBJ2-3	-	TRBV27	TRBD2	CASSLYPPSGRATDTQYF	TGTGCCAGCAGTTTATATCCGCCTAGCGGGAGGGCTACAGATACGCAGTATTTT